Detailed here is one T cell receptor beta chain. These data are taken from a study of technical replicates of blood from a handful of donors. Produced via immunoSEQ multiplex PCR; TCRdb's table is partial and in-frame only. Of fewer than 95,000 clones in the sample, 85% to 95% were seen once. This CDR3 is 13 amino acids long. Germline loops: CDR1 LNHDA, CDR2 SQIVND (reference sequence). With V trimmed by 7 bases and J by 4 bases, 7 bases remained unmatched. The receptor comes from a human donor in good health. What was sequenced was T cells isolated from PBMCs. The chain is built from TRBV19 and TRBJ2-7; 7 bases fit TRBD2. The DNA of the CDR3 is TGTGCCAGTAACGCCTGGGGGGGGTACGAGCAGTACTTC. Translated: CASNAWGGYEQYF.